Listed below are T cell receptor beta chains from one sample, sequenced in a study of T cells in Graves' hyperthyroidism and ophthalmopathy. Each CDR3 protein is one row after TCRdb ran MiXCR on the multiplex PCR reads. The sample includes roughly 300,000 distinct CDR3 sequences, less than 30% of them seen just once. The sequenced sample was blood. These receptors all stem from a man in his forties with Graves' hyperthyroidism that later progressed to Graves' ophthalmopathy. Each CDR3 is given with its conserved first and last residue. Fields, in order: V gene, D gene, J gene, clone size, CDR3 protein, CDR3 DNA. A D gene is named only where the DNA matches it firmly. A clone size is listed for some rows: how often the clone was seen (once, few, many), or a class if it is expanded.

>TRBV5-1|.|TRBJ1-1|many
CASSLEWGTPEAFF
TGCGCCAGCAGCTTGGAGTGGGGGACCCCTGAAGCTTTCTTT
>TRBV6-5|.|TRBJ2-7|many
CASSSGTLPYEQYF
TGTGCCAGCAGTTCGGGGACACTGCCCTACGAGCAGTACTTC
>TRBV7-9|.|TRBJ2-7|many
CASSLEVRSYEQYF
TGTGCCAGCAGCTTAGAAGTACGGTCCTACGAGCAGTACTTC
>TRBV20-1|TRBD2|TRBJ2-7|many
CSALLAGVHEQYF
TGCAGTGCCCTACTAGCGGGAGTCCACGAGCAGTACTTC
>TRBV4-1|TRBD1|TRBJ1-5|many
CASSQDGPTGVGQPQHF
TGCGCCAGCAGCCAAGACGGTCCGACAGGGGTGGGTCAGCCCCAGCATTTT
>TRBV19|.|TRBJ1-2|many
CASTRQGTDYGYTF
TGTGCCAGCACTCGCCAGGGAACGGACTATGGCTACACCTTC
>TRBV28|TRBD2|TRBJ2-7|.
CASKGAGGPYVYEQYF
TGTGCCAGCAAGGGAGCGGGAGGGCCGTATGTGTACGAGCAGTACTTC
>TRBV7-9|.|TRBJ2-5|.
CASSFGANQETQYF
TGTGCCAGCAGCTTTGGAGCCAACCAAGAGACCCAGTACTTC
>TRBV11-2|.|TRBJ1-1|many
CASSSGRVIYGLNTEAFF
TGTGCCAGCAGCTCGGGGAGGGTTATCTACGGTTTGAACACTGAAGCTTTCTTT
>TRBV12-5|TRBD2|TRBJ2-7|.
CASGLRLAGTYEQYF
TGTGCTAGTGGTTTAAGACTAGCGGGGACCTACGAGCAGTACTTC
>TRBV20-1|TRBD1|TRBJ1-5|many
CSAQTGLGYSNQPQHF
TGCAGTGCCCAGACAGGGTTGGGGTATAGCAATCAGCCCCAGCATTTT
>TRBV19|.|TRBJ1-1|.
CASSIAGAEAFF
TGTGCCAGTAGTATAGCAGGTGCTGAAGCTTTCTTT
>TRBV6-1|.|TRBJ1-2|.
CASTGTSPSGYGYTF
TGTGCCAGCACCGGGACTTCCCCTTCTGGCTATGGCTACACCTTC
>TRBV20-1|.|TRBJ1-1|many
CSARRSGSPEAFF
TGCAGTGCTAGGAGATCGGGGAGTCCTGAAGCTTTCTTT
>TRBV7-8|.|TRBJ2-7|many
CASRAQVSGEQYF
TGTGCCAGCAGGGCCCAAGTTAGCGGCGAGCAGTACTTC
>TRBV20-1|.|TRBJ1-2|many
CSARGGRSTTNYGYTF
TGCAGTGCTAGAGGAGGCCGAAGTACAACGAACTATGGCTACACCTTC
>TRBV6-1|.|TRBJ1-5|many
CASSDPGGQPQHF
TGTGCCAGCAGTGATCCGGGAGGCCAGCCCCAGCATTTT
>TRBV5-1|TRBD2|TRBJ2-7|many
CASSLRAGAGSYEQYF
TGCGCCAGCAGCTTGCGAGCGGGAGCTGGTTCCTACGAGCAGTACTTC
>TRBV12-3/TRBV12-4|TRBD1|TRBJ1-1|few
CASSLGTGGARTEAFF
TGTGCCAGCAGTCTCGGGACAGGGGGCGCGCGCACTGAAGCTTTCTTT
>TRBV20-1|.|TRBJ1-1|.
CSARTKMNTEAFF
TGCAGTGCAAGGACAAAGATGAACACTGAAGCTTTCTTT
>TRBV5-1|TRBD2|TRBJ2-5|many
CASRDAGESGETQYF
TGCGCCAGCAGGGACGCGGGAGAGAGTGGGGAGACCCAGTACTTC
>TRBV9|.|TRBJ1-1|many
CASSHVDPGLTEAFF
TGTGCCAGCAGCCACGTAGATCCAGGTCTTACTGAAGCTTTCTTT
>TRBV6-2/TRBV6-3|.|TRBJ2-7|few
CASSPGEAAYEQYF
TGTGCCAGCAGCCCGGGCGAGGCGGCATACGAGCAGTACTTC
>TRBV15|.|TRBJ2-5|many
CATSREQPGTQETQYF
TGTGCCACCAGCAGAGAACAGCCGGGAACACAAGAGACCCAGTACTTC
>TRBV12-3/TRBV12-4|TRBD2|TRBJ2-7|many
CASGWTSGSGEQYF
TGTGCCAGCGGTTGGACTAGCGGGAGTGGTGAGCAGTACTTC
>TRBV20-1|.|TRBJ1-2|many
CSASGKGGGYGYTF
TGCAGTGCTAGCGGGAAGGGCGGGGGGTATGGCTACACCTTC
>TRBV20-1|.|TRBJ2-7|.
CSAREASSYEQYF
TGCAGTGCTAGAGAAGCTAGCTCCTACGAGCAGTACTTC
>TRBV5-1|.|TRBJ2-4|many
CASSLDGEGIQYF
TGCGCCAGCAGCTTGGACGGGGAAGGCATTCAGTACTTC
>TRBV20-1|TRBD1|TRBJ1-2|many
CSAREGASGYTF
TGCAGTGCCAGAGAGGGGGCGAGTGGCTACACCTTC
>TRBV5-1|TRBD1|TRBJ1-1|many
CASSPRQGGGTEAFF
TGCGCCAGCAGCCCAAGACAGGGCGGCGGCACTGAAGCTTTCTTT
>TRBV2|.|TRBJ2-7|many
CASSLTPGPGYEQYF
TGTGCCAGTAGCCTCACTCCGGGACCCGGCTACGAGCAGTACTTC
>TRBV29-1|TRBD1|TRBJ1-1|.
CSAVTILTGVNTEAFF
TGCAGCGCCGTGACCATCCTGACAGGGGTGAACACTGAAGCTTTCTTT
>TRBV16|TRBD1|TRBJ2-2|.
CASREANWDRVSWKAGELFF
TGCGCCAGCAGAGAGGCGAATTGGGACAGGGTGTCTTGGAAGGCCGGGGAGCTGTTTTTT
>TRBV4-1|.|TRBJ1-1|many
CASSQETGPTF
TGCGCCAGCAGCCAAGAGACGGGACCCACGTTT
>TRBV28|TRBD1|TRBJ1-6|many
CATLLQGYGTGLSPLHF
TGTGCCACACTTCTTCAGGGGTACGGGACAGGACTTTCACCCCTCCACTTT
>TRBV20-1|TRBD1|TRBJ1-6|many
CSAYLTGTLSPLHF
TGCAGTGCCTATTTGACAGGGACACTTTCACCCCTCCACTTT
>TRBV6-2/TRBV6-3|.|TRBJ2-4|many
CASAGVLAKNIQYF
TGTGCCAGCGCTGGGGTTTTGGCCAAAAACATTCAGTACTTC
>TRBV27|.|TRBJ1-5|many
CASSLWQGSNQPQHF
TGTGCCAGCAGTTTATGGCAGGGAAGCAATCAGCCCCAGCATTTT
>TRBV6-2/TRBV6-3|TRBD1|TRBJ1-5|.
CASSPGQFFLQPQHF
TGTGCCAGCAGCCCGGGACAGTTCTTCCTGCAGCCCCAGCATTTT
>TRBV2|.|TRBJ2-7|many
CASSDWQVSYEQYF
TGTGCCAGCAGTGATTGGCAGGTATCCTACGAGCAGTACTTC
>TRBV11-2|.|TRBJ2-7|few
CASSSPVGGPPYEQYF
TGTGCCAGCAGCTCCCCCGTGGGAGGCCCTCCCTACGAGCAGTACTTC
>TRBV30|.|TRBJ1-5|.
CAWGRGGGFGNQPQHF
TGTGCCTGGGGTCGGGGGGGCGGATTCGGTAATCAGCCCCAGCATTTT
>TRBV25-1|.|TRBJ1-2|many
CASSESVRGPYNYGYTF
TGTGCCAGCAGTGAGAGCGTGAGGGGTCCCTATAACTATGGCTACACCTTC
>TRBV2|.|TRBJ2-7|many
CASSDLRRSYEQYF
TGTGCCAGCAGTGATTTACGAAGATCCTACGAGCAGTACTTC